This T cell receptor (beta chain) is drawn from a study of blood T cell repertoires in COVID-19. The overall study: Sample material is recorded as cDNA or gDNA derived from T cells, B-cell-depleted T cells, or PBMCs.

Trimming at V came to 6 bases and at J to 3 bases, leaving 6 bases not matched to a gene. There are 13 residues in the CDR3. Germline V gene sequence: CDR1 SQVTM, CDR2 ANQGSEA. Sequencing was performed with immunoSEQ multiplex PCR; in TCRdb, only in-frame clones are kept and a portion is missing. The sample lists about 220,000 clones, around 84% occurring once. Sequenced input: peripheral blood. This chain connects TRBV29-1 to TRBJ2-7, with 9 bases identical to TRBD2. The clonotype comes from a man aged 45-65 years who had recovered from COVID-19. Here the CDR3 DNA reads TGCAGCGTCATAGTAGCGGGAGACTACGAGCAGTACTTC. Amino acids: CSVIVAGDYEQYF.